This TCR beta chain was sequenced during a study of OX40 agonist ivuxolimab in advanced cancers. Study summary: The drug used for patients, ivuxolimab, was an agonistic anti-OX40 (CD134) antibody. The eligibility criteria allowed prior anti-PD-1, anti-PD-L1 or anti-CTLA-4 therapy, and around 40% had some. The study, taken as a whole, reports: Low normalized clonal expansion also occurred in some nonresponding patients. CD8+ T cells were the subset that, on average, had more expanded clones than CD4+.

Method: immunoSEQ multiplex PCR; TCRdb's copy keeps in-frame clones and lacks some. Of tens of thousands of clones listed, roughly 87% are singletons. For this clone: What it binds is unknown.

Germline trimming cut 4 bases from V and 3 bases from J; bases unmatched to any gene: 10. The CDR3 is 16 amino acids. Germline loops: CDR1 SGHRS, CDR2 YFSETQ. The sample here was CD4+ or CD8+ T cells sorted from blood, taken in a trial of the OX40 agonist ivuxolimab. The rearrangement joins TRBV5-1 to TRBJ2-7, with 10 bases that match TRBD2. The clonotype comes from an adult with an advanced solid tumor such as melanoma, head and neck, liver or kidney cancer. This CDR3 is CASSHDLAGAVYEQYF. The CDR3 nucleotides read TGCGCCAGCAGCCACGATCTAGCGGGGGCGGTCTACGAGCAGTACTTC.